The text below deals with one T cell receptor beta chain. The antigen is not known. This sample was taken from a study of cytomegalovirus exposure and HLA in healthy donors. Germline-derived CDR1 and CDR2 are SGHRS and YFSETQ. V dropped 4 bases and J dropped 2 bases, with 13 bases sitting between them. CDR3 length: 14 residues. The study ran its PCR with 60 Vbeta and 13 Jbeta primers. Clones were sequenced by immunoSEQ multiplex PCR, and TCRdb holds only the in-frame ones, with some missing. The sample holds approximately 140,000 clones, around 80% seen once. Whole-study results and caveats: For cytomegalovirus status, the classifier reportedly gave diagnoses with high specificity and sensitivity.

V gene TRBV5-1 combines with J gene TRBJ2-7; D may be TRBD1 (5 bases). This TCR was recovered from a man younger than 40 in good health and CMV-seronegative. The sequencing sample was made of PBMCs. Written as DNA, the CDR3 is TGCGCCAGCAGCGGTATAGGGGCCCCCTACGAGCAGTACTTC. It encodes CASSGIGAPYEQYF.